One T cell receptor (beta chain) is described in this entry. The antigen is not known. This CDR3 has 14 residues. CDR1 and CDR2 (germline): SEHNR, FQNEAQ (reference sequence). V was clipped by 4 bases and J by 4 bases, with 14 bases between them. The sample comes from a study of shared clonotypes between healthy human individuals. Positively selected for CCR7, the CD45RO-negative cells used as naive CD8 cells excluded terminally differentiated effector memory CD45RA+ cells. Notes on the study in general: It was observed that roughly 5% of naive CD4 clonotypes were shared across a handful of donors. Donor scarcity curtailed the genetic and exposure-history diversity represented herein.

Authors' methods: ImmunoSEQ output lacked quality scores and full-length reads, limiting matched filtering. Assay: immunoSEQ multiplex PCR; the TCRdb copy retains only in-frame clones and omits some. That table gives V, J and clone size, and the DNA gave D and trimming. The profile shows under 2,000,000 clones, around 96% of them singletons. The clonotype comes from a man aged 18 to 30 in good health. This chain uses TRBV7-9 with TRBJ2-7; unclear D gene. Sequencing input: naive CD8+ T cells sorted from blood. CDR3 amino acids: CASSSQRSDYEQYF. In DNA, the CDR3 is TGTGCCAGCAGCTCCCAACGTTCCGATTACGAGCAGTACTTC. The complete variable domain, with remaining parts taken from reference TRBV7-9 and TRBJ2-7, reads DTGVSQNPRHKITKRGQNVTFRCDPISEHNRLYWYRQTLGQGPEFLTYFQNEAQLEKSRLLSDRFSAERPKGSFSTLEIQRTEQGDSAMYLCASSSQRSDYEQYFGPGTRLTVT.